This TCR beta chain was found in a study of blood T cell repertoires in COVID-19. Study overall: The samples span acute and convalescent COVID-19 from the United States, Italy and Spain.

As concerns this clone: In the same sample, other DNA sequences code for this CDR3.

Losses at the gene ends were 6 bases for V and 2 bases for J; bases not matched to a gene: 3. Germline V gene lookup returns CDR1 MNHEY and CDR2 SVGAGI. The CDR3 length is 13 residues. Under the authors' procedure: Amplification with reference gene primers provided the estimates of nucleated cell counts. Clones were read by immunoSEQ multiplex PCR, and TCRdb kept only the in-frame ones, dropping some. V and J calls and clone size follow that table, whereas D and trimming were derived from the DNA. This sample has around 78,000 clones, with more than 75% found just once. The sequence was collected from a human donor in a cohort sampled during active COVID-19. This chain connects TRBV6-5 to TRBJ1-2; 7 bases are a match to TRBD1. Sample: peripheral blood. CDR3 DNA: TGTGCCAGCAGCCGGGACAGAAACTATGGCTACACCTTC. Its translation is CASSRDRNYGYTF.